This T cell receptor (beta chain) was captured in a study of blood T cells in healthy people across ages. Alongside a J-beta primer mix, a sample-barcoded 5' primer served in a second PCR lasting about 7 to 11 cycles. MiXCR, run by TCRdb on the 5' RACE reads, gives a single entry per CDR3 protein. This table holds about 1,800,000 distinct CDR3 sequences, 28% found once. Per germline, CDR1 LGHNA and CDR2 YSLEER. With V trimmed by 3 bases and J by 4 bases, 9 bases remained unmatched. The CDR3 runs 16 residues. The sequenced sample consisted of blood. The sequence came from a woman between 25 and 40 years old in good health. The chain couples TRBV4-3 to TRBJ2-7; 10 nucleotides match TRBD2. The CDR3 sequence: CASSQDVAGGGYEQYF. For the CDR3, the DNA is TGCGCCAGCAGCCAGGACGTAGCGGGAGGAGGGTACGAGCAGTACTTC.